This TCR beta chain was observed in a study of beta chain features in type 1 diabetes. Study-wide findings and caveats: TCRB CDR3 length was moderately but significantly reduced in all four CD4+ subsets of Type 1 diabetes patients. The study found fewer insertions and more deletions at VDJ junctions in type 1 diabetes patients. Any HLA type influence on TCRB rearrangement was left unresolved here.

Every bit of the isolated RNA underwent reverse transcription, so sequencing read expressed TCRB transcripts. Clones were read by immunoSEQ multiplex PCR, and TCRdb kept only the in-frame ones, dropping some. The data show approximately 260,000 clones, with roughly 20% seen just once and less than 0.035% held by the top ten. The CDR3 covers 14 residues. Germline V CDR1 and CDR2: SNHLY, FYNNEI. The V end was cut by 7 bases, the J end by 4 bases, with 16 bases between. This clone has a handful of counts. Its specificity is not known. The chain joins TRBV2 to TRBJ2-5, with a weak D call TRBD2 (7 bases). Sequencing input: naive CD4+ T cells from blood. The TCR comes from a woman aged 40 to 50 with type 1 diabetes. CDR3 in amino acids: CASTAGARVETQYF. The CDR3 nucleotides are TGTGCCAGCACCGCGGGGGCGCGGGTAGAGACCCAGTACTTC.